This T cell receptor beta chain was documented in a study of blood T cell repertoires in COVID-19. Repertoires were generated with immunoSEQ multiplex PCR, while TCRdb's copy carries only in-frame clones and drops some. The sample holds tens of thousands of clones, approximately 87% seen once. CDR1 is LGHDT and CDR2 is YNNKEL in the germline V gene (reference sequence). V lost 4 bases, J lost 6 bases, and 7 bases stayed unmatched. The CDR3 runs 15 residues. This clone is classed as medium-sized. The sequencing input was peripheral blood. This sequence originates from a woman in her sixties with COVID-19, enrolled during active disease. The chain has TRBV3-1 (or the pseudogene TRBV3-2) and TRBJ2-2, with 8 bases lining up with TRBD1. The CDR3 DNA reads TGTGCCAGCAGCCTGCGGACAGGGTGGCCCGGGGAGCTGTTTTTT. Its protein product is CASSLRTGWPGELFF.